These 14 T cell receptor beta chains came from one sample sequenced in a study of CD8 T cells in ankylosing spondylitis. No cognate antigen is known for these TCRs. TCRdb ran MiXCR on the 5' RACE reads and lists one entry per CDR3 protein. The sample has around 450,000 distinct CDR3 sequences; about 24% are singletons. Study-wide findings and caveats: A TCR beta motif made of fewer than ten highly homologous variants seemed typical of ankylosing spondylitis blood.

Sequenced material: blood, either unsorted or a sorted T cell fraction (not recorded which). The receptors stem from a male donor with ankylosing spondylitis.

This clonotype was picked up a small number of times. The rearrangement links TRBV5-1 to TRBJ1-2; D is ambiguous. The CDR3 covers 14 residues. Trimming stripped 2 bases from V and 8 bases from J, with 16 bases between. Germline V CDR1 and CDR2: SGHRS, YFSETQ. CDR3 loop: CASSLTPGSSGYTF. Written as DNA, the CDR3 is TGCGCCAGCAGCTTAACTCCAGGATCGTCCGGCTACACCTTC.

This clonotype has a handful of counts. The chain joins TRBV30 to TRBJ1-6; D possibly corresponds to TRBD1 (6 bases). CDR3 size: 17 residues. Trimming shortened V by 4 bases and J by 5 bases, and 21 bases separated the two germline ends. Germline V gene sequence: CDR1 GTSNPN, CDR2 SVGIG (reference sequence). CDR3 protein: CAWKRGAGGINNSPLHF. The CDR3 DNA follows: TGTGCCTGGAAGCGGGGGGCCGGAGGGATAAATAATTCACCCCTCCACTTT.

The chain couples TRBV6-1 to TRBJ2-7, with D unresolved. Trimming stripped 3 bases from V and 1 base from J, with 10 bases between. The CDR3 consists of 14 residues. Germline V gene lookup returns CDR1 MNHNS and CDR2 SASEGT. The CDR3 sequence: CASSDPRRSYEQYV. CDR3 in DNA: TGTGCCAGCAGTGATCCAAGGCGGTCCTACGAGCAGTACGTC.

The chain recombines TRBV28 with TRBJ2-7; 8 positions agree with TRBD1. The CDR3 spans 14 residues. Trimming at V came to 5 bases and at J to 2 bases, leaving 5 bases not matched to a gene. The V gene's germline CDR1 is MDHEN and CDR2 SYDVKM. CDR3 coding DNA: TGTGCCAGCAGTGTGACAGGGGCGACCTACGAGCAGTACGTC. This sequence encodes CASSVTGATYEQYV.

This clonotype was seen only a few times. This chain links TRBV29-1 with TRBJ2-1, with 9 bases fitting TRBD2. This CDR3 comprises 13 residues. Per germline, CDR1 SQVTM and CDR2 ANQGSEA. V shed 4 bases, J shed 6 bases, and the junction held 4 bases outside the gene matches. The CDR3: CSVGISGSNEQFF. CDR3 bases: TGCAGCGTTGGCATTAGCGGGAGCAATGAGCAGTTCTTC.

This clonotype appeared a few times. The chain joins TRBV12-3 or TRBV12-4 to TRBJ2-1, with D perhaps matching TRBD1 or TRBD2 (5 bases each). V lost 7 bases, J lost 0 bases, and 10 bases lay in between. This CDR3 has 14 amino acids. The CDR3 spells CASTGDVSYNEQFF. CDR3 nucleotide sequence: TGTGCCAGCACCGGGGACGTCTCCTACAATGAGCAGTTCTTC.

This clonotype was counted between two and nine times. The chain uses TRBV12-3 or TRBV12-4 and TRBJ2-1; unclear D gene. The ends were cut back, 3 bases at V and 9 bases at J, with 9 bases in the middle. The length of the CDR3 is 12 residues. The CDR3 sequence is CASSFSVGEQFF. The CDR3 region has the DNA TGTGCCAGCAGTTTTTCGGTCGGTGAGCAGTTCTTC.

The chain is built from TRBV3-1 and TRBJ1-1, with D possibly TRBD1 on 6 matching bases. Germline loops: CDR1 LGHDT, CDR2 YNNKEL (reference sequence). V was cut by 0 bases and J by 7 bases, with 21 bases left in between. This CDR3 region has 17 residues. This CDR3 is CASSQDGRVRGADEAFF. The CDR3 nucleotides read TGTGCCAGCAGCCAAGATGGGAGGGTCAGGGGAGCCGATGAAGCTTTCTTT.

This clonotype was seen a few times. The chain employs TRBV20-1 and TRBJ2-2; D gene uncertain. Trimming removed 3 bases from V and 4 bases from J, with 12 bases in between. Per the germline V gene, CDR1 is DFQATT and CDR2 is SNEGSKA (reference sequence). This CDR3 has 14 residues. CDR3: CSASLLAGTGELFF. The CDR3 nucleotides are TGCAGTGCTAGTCTATTAGCTGGCACCGGGGAGCTGTTTTTT.

The chain uses TRBV2 and TRBJ2-5; D unclear. This CDR3 has 12 residues. Trimming took off 7 bases at V and 5 bases at J, with 11 bases between the two ends. Germline values: CDR1 SNHLY, CDR2 FYNNEI. In DNA form, the CDR3 reads TGTGCCAGCATTGAGTATGGGGAGACCCAGTACTTC. Residues: CASIEYGETQYF.

The chain has TRBV9 and TRBJ2-3; 11 bases are a match to TRBD2. CDR1 and CDR2 (germline): SGDLS, YYNGEE. The J segment lost 0 bases and the V segment lost 3 bases, leaving 3 bases of the junction unmatched. The CDR3 has 16 amino acids. The CDR3 sequence: CASSGGLAASTDTQYF. In DNA form, the CDR3 reads TGTGCCAGCAGCGGGGGACTAGCGGCGAGCACAGATACGCAGTATTTT.

Many counts were recorded for this clonotype. The V gene is TRBV20-1, the J gene TRBJ1-4, with D unresolved. Between the trimmed V and J ends, which lost 3 bases and 6 bases, there was a span of 5 bases. This CDR3 has 11 amino acids. From germline, CDR1 is DFQATT and CDR2 SNEGSKA (reference sequence). CDR3 DNA: TGCAGTGCTAGCGCGGATGAAAAACTGTTTTTT. This translates into CSASADEKLFF.

The table lists this clonotype with a few counts. The chain is built from TRBV5-1 and TRBJ2-1; 9 nucleotides agree with TRBD2. The germline V gene encodes CDR1 SGHRS and CDR2 YFSETQ. V shed 3 bases and J 4 bases; nucleotides not matched to a gene: 5. CDR3 length: 15 residues. CDR3 loop: CASSSRLADYNEQFF. The DNA of the CDR3 is TGCGCCAGCAGCTCAAGACTAGCGGATTACAATGAGCAGTTCTTC.

J is TRBJ1-4 and V is TRBV20-1; D remains unclear. The CDR3 has 13 amino acids. Germline CDR1 is DFQATT and CDR2 is SNEGSKA (reference sequence). V shed 4 bases and J shed 5 bases, with 11 bases lying between them. The CDR3 DNA is TGCAGTGCTAAGGGTTCTGAAAATGAAAAACTGTTTTTT. It is translated as CSAKGSENEKLFF.